What follows is one TCR beta chain and its context. In this sample, this clonotype turned up many times. The antigen this receptor binds is unknown. Base quality data are lacking; no much larger clone is found one base away. Cut back by 0 bases and 7 bases, the V and J ends lie 3 bases apart. CDR1 MNHEY and CDR2 SVGAGI are derived from the germline V gene. The cysteine opens and the phenylalanine closes a CDR3 of 11 amino acids. Only the CDR3 region is kept as DNA, spanning 33 bases read in frame from base 1. The TCR beta CDR3 regions were amplified from RNA transcripts. For the first round of RT-PCR on the TCR CDR3, the HTBI primer set was used together with the Qiagen OneStep RT-PCR kit. A second multiplex PCR round built the libraries, followed by size selection and purification. The libraries were sequenced on an Illumina HiSeq2000 using paired-end 100 bp reads. The study's own analysis went as follows. Raw data were processed with SOAPnuke, discarding reads with adapters, uncalled bases, mean Phred below 15, or no exact constant-primer or identifier match. COPE v1.2.5 was used to merge high-quality paired reads, and clonotypes were defined as unique nucleotide sequences. MiTCR v1.1 was used to align clonotypes to the IMGT TRBV, TRBD and TRBJ reference segments. The analysis included only V-J combinations with a frequency above 0.0001, which together covered around 99% of the repertoires. The TCS score was defined as F50 (clonal expansion) divided by E x V (chaos), with BLOSUM62-based TCRdist calculated between CDR3 peptides within each V-J. Welch's t-statistics and random forest reduced 514 V-J features to 13, which were used in a naive Bayes classifier (R e1071). Thyroid-blood repertoire similarity was quantified with the Morisita-Horn index. TCRdb took the public reads, trimmed them with fastp at Q25, ran MiXCR for clone calling and kept in-frame beta chains. Records with the same CDR3 protein are collapsed into one entry carrying the most frequent genes and DNA. The V and J calls shown here were made by TCRdb, not taken from the authors' results. This sample holds around 720,000 distinct CDR3 sequences; 35% were observed only once. The top ten clonotypes cover about a third of the sample.

The sample belongs to a study of T cells in Graves' hyperthyroidism and ophthalmopathy (dated by TCRdb to about 2019). Turning to the overall study: Peripheral blood was collected at initial diagnosis, before any treatment. To identify TCR V-J signatures that set the groups apart, the researchers used a discovery cohort of 100 patients, made up of 40 to 45 with Graves' ophthalmopathy and approximately 57 with stable Graves' hyperthyroidism. Whether ophthalmopathy could be predicted prospectively was tested in an independent validation cohort made up of 18 to 20 hyperthyroidism patients plus 17 patients who later progressed to ophthalmopathy. The roughly 91 discovery patients were randomly split 7:3 into training and test sets. The study also compared thyroid tissue and blood T-cell repertoires from over 5 Graves' hyperthyroidism patients. Once sampling was done, hyperthyroidism patients were given methimazole at a starting dose of 30 mg daily, whereas ophthalmopathy patients were given high-dose intravenous methylprednisolone. According to the paper, TCR Vbeta CDR3 sequencing was carried out on more than 120 peripheral blood samples, which came from fewer than 50 ophthalmopathy, 70 to 80 hyperthyroidism and roughly 17 progressor patients.

General conclusions and limits of the study: In validation, the model predicted progression to ophthalmopathy with 55% to 71% sensitivity and approximately 78% specificity, a median of 6.5 months before onset. A model built on a 13 V-J signature distinguished ophthalmopathy from stable hyperthyroidism, reaching about 88% sensitivity and around 81% specificity in cross-validation and 80%/75% in testing. No statistical method was used to set the sample size in advance, and investigators knew the group allocation. Most expanded thyroid clonotypes (frequency above 0.001) were also detected in blood, a finding suggesting that blood repertoires may reflect thyroid immune responses.

Graves' hyperthyroidism was defined as stable when no progression to ophthalmopathy occurred over 18 months of follow-up. Hyperthyroidism patients were newly diagnosed, with disease duration under 2 months, and aged 18 to 65 years. Exclusion was applied to patients with uncontrolled infections, other autoimmune diseases, pregnancy or lactation. Diagnoses relied on clinical symptoms, serum thyroxine and TRAb, thyroid ultrasound and orbital computed tomography. PBMCs were isolated from 7.5 to 10 ml of fresh peripheral blood by Ficoll-Paque density gradient centrifugation. Trizol reagent was used to extract total RNA, and RNA quality was then checked on an Agilent 2100 Bioanalyzer.

The specimen sequenced was blood. The sequence was obtained from a middle-aged woman with Graves' hyperthyroidism. The chain links TRBV6-5 with TRBJ1-2, with the D segment identity uncertain. The CDR3 is CASSYSSGYTF. The DNA sequence reads TGTGCCAGCAGTTACTCCTCTGGCTACACCTTC.